These 27 T cell receptor beta chains were sequenced from one sample in a study of blood T cell repertoires in COVID-19. Repertoires were generated with immunoSEQ multiplex PCR, while TCRdb's copy carries only in-frame clones and drops some. In the table there are some 190,000 clones, roughly 85% of which are singletons. Sequences were obtained from peripheral blood. These receptors all stem from a woman at least 80 years old with acute or convalescent COVID-19.

The chain employs TRBV18 and TRBJ2-7; 7 bases line up with TRBD1. CDR1 and CDR2 (germline): KGHSH, LQKENI. This CDR3 spans 15 amino acids. Losses at the gene ends were 5 bases for V and 3 bases for J; bases not matched to a gene: 10. The CDR3 region has the DNA TGTGCCAGCTCATCGCACCAGGGACAGCTCTACGAGCAGTACTTC. It specifies CASSSHQGQLYEQYF.

Comments on this clone: A junction boundary mismatches the germline segment, possibly from a read error. The J gene is TRBJ2-7, the V gene TRBV12-3 or TRBV12-4; D perhaps matches TRBD1 (5 bases). The CDR3 consists of 11 residues. The DNA for the CDR3 is TGTGCCAGCAGTTTAGGTGGACACCCAAACTTC. Its translation: CASSLGGHPNF.

The chain carries TRBV20-1 and TRBJ2-1; 12 bases line up with TRBD2. The germline gives CDR1 DFQATT, CDR2 SNEGSKA (reference sequence). Trimming cost V 3 bases and J 6 bases; bases outside gene matches: 6. The CDR3 extends over 15 amino acids. For the CDR3, the DNA is TGCAGTGCTAGTGCCCCTAGCGGGAGGGCCAATGAGCAGTTCTTC. Its translation: CSASAPSGRANEQFF.

On this clone itself: The sample carries other DNA sequences with the same CDR3. The CDR3 sequence is CASSLMGSGNTEAFF. The CDR3 bases are TGTGCCAGCAGCTTAATGGGGAGCGGGAACACTGAAGCTTTCTTT. This chain joins TRBV7-3 and TRBJ1-1; no clear D. CDR1 is SGHTA and CDR2 is FQGTGA in the germline V gene. Between the trimmed V and J ends, which lost 1 base and 1 base, there was a span of 10 bases. The CDR3 length is 15 residues.

The V call is TRBV11-2, the J call TRBJ1-3, with a possible D match to TRBD1 (6 bases). The germline gives CDR1 SGHAT, CDR2 FQNNGV. Between the trimmed V and J ends, which lost 11 bases and 0 bases, there was a span of 11 bases. The CDR3 extends over 13 amino acids. CDR3 protein: CAHGGSSGNTIYF. In nucleotides, the CDR3 is TGTGCCCATGGGGGCAGCTCTGGAAACACCATATATTTT.

The chain combines TRBV6-2 or TRBV6-3 with TRBJ2-1; 11 positions match TRBD2. CDR1 is MNHEY, CDR2 SVGEGT, per germline. The CDR3 contains 18 residues. Trimming cost V 2 bases and J 9 bases; bases outside gene matches: 15. CDR3 region: CASSYRSQLAGGAGEQFF. Here the CDR3 DNA reads TGTGCCAGCAGTTACCGTTCCCAGCTAGCGGGAGGAGCAGGTGAGCAGTTCTTC.

The chain couples TRBV5-1 to TRBJ2-1, with 8 positions matching TRBD2. Germline CDR1 reads SGHRS; CDR2 reads YFSETQ. The CDR3 consists of 16 residues. The V and J ends lost 4 bases and 6 bases, in that order; junction bases with no gene match: 12. The CDR3 nucleotides read TGCGCCAGCAGCCGTACAGCGGGAGTAAGGGGCAATGAGCAGTTCTTC. It specifies CASSRTAGVRGNEQFF.

The chain links TRBV25-1 to TRBJ2-1, with D possibly TRBD1 on 6 matching bases. CDR3 length: 17 amino acids. The V and J ends lost 4 bases and 3 bases respectively, with 19 bases between them. CDR1 is MGHDK and CDR2 is SYGVNS in the germline V gene. This chain's CDR3 is CASSGPRNRVFYNEQFF. The CDR3 bases are TGTGCCAGCAGTGGCCCCCGGAACAGGGTCTTCTACAATGAGCAGTTCTTC.

This clone was found a few times. CDR3 in DNA: TGTGCCAGTAATTTGTCACCTATTACAGATACGCAGTATTTT. Its translation: CASNLSPITDTQYF. This rearrangement joins TRBV19 to TRBJ2-3; D unresolved. Germline values: CDR1 LNHDA, CDR2 SQIVND (reference sequence). V shed 7 bases and J shed 3 bases, with 14 bases lying between them. CDR3 length equals 14 residues.

This clone has a handful of counts. This rearrangement joins TRBV7-2 to TRBJ2-7, with a tentative D call TRBD1 (6 bases). The germline V gene encodes CDR1 SGHTA and CDR2 FQGNSA. The V end lost 4 bases, the J end lost 3 bases, and 16 bases lay between the germline ends. This CDR3 is built from 15 residues. CDR3 nucleotides: TGTGCCAGCAGCTCTCACCGGGACACACTCTACGAGCAGTACTTC. Protein product: CASSSHRDTLYEQYF. The variable domain in full, with the rest retrieved from reference TRBV7-2 and TRBJ2-7, is GAGVSQSPSNKVTEKGKDVELRCDPISGHTALYWYRQSLGQGLEFLIYFQGNSAPDKSGLPSDRFSAERTGGSVSTLTIQRTQQEDSAVYLCASSSHRDTLYEQYFGPGTRLTVT.

In this sample, this clone turned up a few times. The rearrangement links TRBV7-8 to TRBJ1-6, with D perhaps matching TRBD1 (5 bases). V was clipped by 0 bases and J by 7 bases, with 13 bases between them. The CDR3 spans 16 residues. In germline, CDR1 is SGHVS, CDR2 FQNEAQ. The CDR3 here is CASSLANRSKNSPLHF. CDR3 sequence (DNA): TGTGCCAGCAGCTTAGCGAACAGGTCGAAGAATTCACCCCTCCACTTT.

The chain uses TRBV24-1 and TRBJ2-1, with D possibly being TRBD2 (6 bases). Germline values: CDR1 KGHDR, CDR2 SFDVKD. The CDR3 contains 15 residues. The V end lost 4 bases, the J end lost 6 bases, and 15 bases lay between the germline ends. This chain's CDR3 is CATSDPRGTGNEQFF. CDR3 sequence (DNA): TGTGCCACCAGTGACCCACGGGGGACGGGCAATGAGCAGTTCTTC.

The V and J genes are TRBV6-2 or TRBV6-3 and TRBJ1-3; D remains ambiguous. In germline, CDR1 is MNHEY, CDR2 SVGEGT. Trimming removed 6 bases at V and 2 bases at J, with 11 bases between. The CDR3 runs 14 residues. The CDR3 region is CASSPGSPGNTIYF. CDR3 bases: TGTGCCAGCAGCCCGGGCTCCCCTGGAAACACCATATATTTT.

The chain has TRBV5-1 and TRBJ1-4, with D perhaps TRBD1 (6 bases). Looked up from germline, CDR1 is SGHRS and CDR2 is YFSETQ. V lost 7 bases and J 8 bases, leaving 24 bases between the germline ends. This CDR3 contains 16 residues. The CDR3 DNA reads as TGCGCCAGCCGATCCTCCCCGACAGGCCCTTGGGAAAAACTGTTTTTT. Protein sequence: CASRSSPTGPWEKLFF.

This clone has just one count. V is TRBV7-2 and J is TRBJ2-5; possible D gene TRBD1, 5 bases. CDR1 is SGHTA and CDR2 is FQGNSA in the germline V gene. The CDR3 loop spans 14 amino acids. V was pared by 0 bases and J by 3 bases, with 8 bases between. The CDR3 here is CASSLAWGEETQYF. Written as DNA, the CDR3 is TGTGCCAGCAGCTTAGCCTGGGGCGAAGAGACCCAGTACTTC.

J is TRBJ1-2 and V is TRBV19, with D possibly matching TRBD1 (5 bases). The CDR3 loop spans 14 amino acids. Per the germline V gene, CDR1 is LNHDA and CDR2 is SQIVND (reference sequence). V lost 0 bases and J lost 9, with 14 bases in between. In nucleotides, the CDR3 is TGTGCCAGTAGTATAGACCCCTGGGGCCGTAGCTACACCTTC. This sequence encodes CASSIDPWGRSYTF.

V gene TRBV6-2 or TRBV6-3 combines with J gene TRBJ2-7, with 8 bases identical to TRBD2. V trimming: 0 bases; J trimming: 3 bases; junction bases outside the gene matches: 7. Germline V CDR1 and CDR2: MNHEY, SVGEGT. This CDR3 spans 16 amino acids. Here the CDR3 DNA reads TGTGCCAGCAGTTACTCAACTAGCGGAAAAGGCTACGAGCAGTACTTC. Translated, it gives CASSYSTSGKGYEQYF.

This clone turned up a few times. The rearrangement links TRBV6-2 or TRBV6-3 to TRBJ1-5, with 8 bases aligning to TRBD1. In germline, CDR1 is MNHEY, CDR2 SVGEGT. Losses at the gene ends were 5 bases for V and 7 bases for J; bases not matched to a gene: 10. The CDR3 covers 15 residues. The CDR3 sequence: CASSSPTGVGQPQHF. The CDR3 bases are TGTGCCAGCAGTAGCCCGACAGGGGTGGGCCAGCCCCAGCATTTT.

This clone came up a few times. The chain joins TRBV13 to TRBJ2-2, with 12 bases lining up with TRBD2. The V segment lost 9 bases and the J segment 6 bases; nucleotides outside the gene matches: 5. The CDR3 loop spans 14 amino acids. Per the germline V gene, CDR1 is PRHDT and CDR2 is FYEKMQ (reference sequence). DNA for the CDR3: TGTGCCAGTTTGACTAGCGGGAGTTCCGGGGAGCTGTTTTTT. Protein sequence: CASLTSGSSGELFF.

The genes are TRBV28 and TRBJ2-1; D gene unclear. CDR1 and CDR2 (germline): MDHEN, SYDVKM. This CDR3 comprises 14 residues. Trimming removed 8 bases from V and 0 bases from J, with 11 bases in between. This CDR3 reads CASGGGSSYNEQFF. The CDR3 coding sequence is TGTGCCAGCGGCGGCGGAAGCTCCTACAATGAGCAGTTCTTC.

On this clone: At one end the junction does not follow the germline gene, possibly because of a read error. The CDR3 reads CTSSSRTGNGYEQYF. CDR3 in DNA: TGTACCAGCAGCTCAAGGACAGGGAATGGCTACGAGCAGTACTTC. The chain combines TRBV5-4 with TRBJ2-7; 8 bases agree with TRBD1. CDR3 length equals 15 residues. CDR1 is SGHNT, CDR2 YYREEE, per germline (reference sequence).

The sample holds a few counts of this clone. The chain is built from TRBV10-2 and TRBJ2-5, with 7 positions matching TRBD1. V lost 6 bases and J lost 2; bases outside the gene matches: 6. The CDR3 sequence is 14 residues long. Germline V CDR1 and CDR2: WSHSY, SAAADI. DNA of the CDR3: TGCGCCAGCAGATGGACAGGACGTCAAGAGACCCAGTACTTC. As protein: CASRWTGRQETQYF.

This clone has a handful of counts. This sequence joins TRBV27 and TRBJ1-5; 9 nucleotides match TRBD1. The CDR3 is made up of 16 amino acids. CDR1 and CDR2 (germline): MNHEY, SMNVEV (reference sequence). With V trimmed by 3 bases and J by 7 bases, 10 bases remained unmatched. In DNA, the CDR3 is TGTGCCAGCAGTTTTCGGGGACAGGGAAGGGGCCAGCCCCAGCATTTT. Translated: CASSFRGQGRGQPQHF.

V usage is TRBV28 and J usage is TRBJ1-5, with 8 bases identical to TRBD1. The ends lost 2 bases at V and 5 bases at J; junction bases unmatched: 5. There are 15 residues in the CDR3. Germline-derived CDR1 and CDR2 are MDHEN and SYDVKM. In DNA form, the CDR3 reads TGTGCCAGCAGTTTAGCGCCAGGGGGCGATCAGCCCCAGCATTTT. Residues: CASSLAPGGDQPQHF.

The chain links TRBV6-5 to TRBJ2-1; the D is unclear. The length of the CDR3 is 13 residues. V dropped 7 bases and J dropped 4 bases, with 11 bases sitting between them. Germline-derived CDR1 and CDR2 are MNHEY and SVGAGI. The CDR3 region is CASTHTRYNEQFF. In DNA, the CDR3 is TGTGCCAGCACCCATACGCGATACAATGAGCAGTTCTTC.

The J gene is TRBJ1-1, the V gene TRBV7-8; D uncertain. This CDR3 comprises 16 residues. Trimming stripped 1 base from V and 0 bases from J, with 12 bases between. The germline V gene encodes CDR1 SGHVS and CDR2 FQNEAQ. CDR3 in DNA: TGTGCCAGCAGCTTAGAGTGGCAGGCGATGAACACTGAAGCTTTCTTT. Translated: CASSLEWQAMNTEAFF.

This rearrangement joins TRBV7-2 to TRBJ2-7; the match to TRBD2 covers 10 bases. The length of the CDR3 is 15 residues. Germline CDR1 is SGHTA and CDR2 is FQGNSA. Unmatched junction bases numbered 10, after V lost 5 bases and J lost 6 bases. The CDR3 DNA follows: TGTGCCAGCAGCCCACTAGGGACTAGCGTGGGCGAGCAGTACTTC. Its translation: CASSPLGTSVGEQYF.